This TCR beta chain was recorded in a study of T-cell reconstitution after alpha-beta-depleted transplantation in children. TCRbeta library construction was performed incorporating unique molecular identifiers. TCRdb passed the PCR reads through MiXCR, listing each CDR3 protein once. The sample includes 440,000 or so distinct CDR3 sequences, around 9.9% seen only once; the top ten take about 5%. The CDR3 spans 16 residues. After removal of 1 base from V and 5 bases from J, the junction contained 5 bases not matched to a gene. Germline V lookup: CDR1 SGHAT, CDR2 FQNNGV. Sample: PBMCs from the stem cell graft donor, taken from the stem cell graft. The clonotype was recovered from a human donor who donated a stem cell graft to a child with acute myeloid leukemia. The V call is TRBV11-2, the J call TRBJ2-5, with TRBD2 matching 12 bases. The CDR3 region has the DNA TGTGCCAGCAGCTTAGGACTAGCGGGAGAGGGGGAGACCCAGTACTTC. Protein: CASSLGLAGEGETQYF.